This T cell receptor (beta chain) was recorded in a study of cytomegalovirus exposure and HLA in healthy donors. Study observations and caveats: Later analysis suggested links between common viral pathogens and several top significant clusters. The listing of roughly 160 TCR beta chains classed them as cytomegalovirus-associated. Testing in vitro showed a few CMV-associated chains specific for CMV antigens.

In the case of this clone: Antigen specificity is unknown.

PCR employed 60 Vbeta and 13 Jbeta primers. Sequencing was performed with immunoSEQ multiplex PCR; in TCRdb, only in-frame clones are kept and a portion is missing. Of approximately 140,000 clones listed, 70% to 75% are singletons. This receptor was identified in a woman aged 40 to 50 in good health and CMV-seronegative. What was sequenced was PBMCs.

CDR3 nucleotides: TGTGCCAGCTTCCTAGGGGGGGCCGGGGAGCTGTTTTTT. It codes for CASFLGGAGELFF. The chain is built from TRBV6-6 and TRBJ2-2; a weak D match, TRBD2 (7 bases). V was pared by 8 bases and J by 6 bases, with 13 bases between. CDR3 length: 13 amino acids. Germline V lookup: CDR1 MNHNY, CDR2 SVGAGI (reference sequence).